One T cell receptor beta chain is described in this entry. These data belong to a study of blood T cells in healthy people across ages. V lost 2 bases and J 0 bases, leaving 10 bases between the germline ends. The germline V gene has CDR1 LGHDT and CDR2 YNNKEL (reference sequence). This CDR3 comprises 16 residues. PCR was performed a second time for about 6 to 12 cycles using a sample-barcoded 5' primer and a J-beta primer mix. TCRdb reanalysed the 5' RACE reads using MiXCR and keeps one entry per CDR3 protein. The table shows 800,000 to 950,000 distinct CDR3 sequences, with roughly 28% occurring only once. The data were also submitted as part of a second study, on T cells of mothers and their children.

This TCR was sampled from a woman in her thirties or forties in good health. This chain connects TRBV3-1 to TRBJ2-2; no clear D. The sequenced material came from blood. CDR3 sequence: CASSQLGNANTGELFF. CDR3 DNA: TGTGCCAGCAGCCAATTGGGGAACGCGAACACCGGGGAGCTGTTTTTT.